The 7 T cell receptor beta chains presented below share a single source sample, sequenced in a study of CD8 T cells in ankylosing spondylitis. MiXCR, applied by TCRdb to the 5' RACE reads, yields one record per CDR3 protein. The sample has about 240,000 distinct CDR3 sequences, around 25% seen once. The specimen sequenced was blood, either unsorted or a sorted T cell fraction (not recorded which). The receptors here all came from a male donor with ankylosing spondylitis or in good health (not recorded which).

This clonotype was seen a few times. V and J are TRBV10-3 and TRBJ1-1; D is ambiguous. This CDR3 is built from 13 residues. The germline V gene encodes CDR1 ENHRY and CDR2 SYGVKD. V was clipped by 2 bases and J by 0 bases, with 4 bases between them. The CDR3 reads CAISETVNTEAFF. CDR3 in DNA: TGTGCCATCAGTGAGACGGTGAACACTGAAGCTTTCTTT.

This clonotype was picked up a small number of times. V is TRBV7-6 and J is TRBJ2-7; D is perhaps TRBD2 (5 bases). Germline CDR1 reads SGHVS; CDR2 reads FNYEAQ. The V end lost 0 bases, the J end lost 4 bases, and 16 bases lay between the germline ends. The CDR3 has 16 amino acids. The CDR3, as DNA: TGTGCCAGCAGCTTAGCGTGGAGGAGCTCACCTTACGAGCAGTACTTC. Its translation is CASSLAWRSSPYEQYF.

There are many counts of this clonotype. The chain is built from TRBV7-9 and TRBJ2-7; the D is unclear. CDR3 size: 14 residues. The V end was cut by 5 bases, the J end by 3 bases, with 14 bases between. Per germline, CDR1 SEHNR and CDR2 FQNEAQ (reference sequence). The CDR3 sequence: CASSQVGGSYEQYF. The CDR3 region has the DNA TGTGCCAGCAGCCAAGTGGGCGGCAGCTACGAGCAGTACTTC.

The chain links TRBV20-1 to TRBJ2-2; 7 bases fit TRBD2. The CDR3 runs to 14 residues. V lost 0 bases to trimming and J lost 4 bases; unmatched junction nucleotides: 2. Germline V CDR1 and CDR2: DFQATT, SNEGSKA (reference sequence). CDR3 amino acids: CSARDSGGTGELFF. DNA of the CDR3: TGCAGTGCTAGAGATTCGGGGGGCACCGGGGAGCTGTTTTTT.

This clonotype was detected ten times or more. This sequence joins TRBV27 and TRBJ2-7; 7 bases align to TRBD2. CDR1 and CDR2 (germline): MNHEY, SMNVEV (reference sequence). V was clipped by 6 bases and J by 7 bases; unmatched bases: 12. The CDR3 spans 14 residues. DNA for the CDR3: TGTGCCAGCAGACAACCGGGGACTATACGGGAGCAGTACTTC. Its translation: CASRQPGTIREQYF.

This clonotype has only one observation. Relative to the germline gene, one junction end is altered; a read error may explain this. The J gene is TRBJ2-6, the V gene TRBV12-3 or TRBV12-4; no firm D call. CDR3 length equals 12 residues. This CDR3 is CASAPGVNVLTF. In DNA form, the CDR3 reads TGTGCCTCCGCGCCTGGGGTCAACGTCCTGACTTTC.

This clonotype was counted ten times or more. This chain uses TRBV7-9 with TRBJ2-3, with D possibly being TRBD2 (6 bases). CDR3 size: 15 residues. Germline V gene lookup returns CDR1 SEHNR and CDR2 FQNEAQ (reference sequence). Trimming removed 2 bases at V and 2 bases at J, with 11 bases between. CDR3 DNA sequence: TGTGCCAGCAGCTTACGCGGGGTTCCCACAGATACGCAGTATTTT. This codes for CASSLRGVPTDTQYF.